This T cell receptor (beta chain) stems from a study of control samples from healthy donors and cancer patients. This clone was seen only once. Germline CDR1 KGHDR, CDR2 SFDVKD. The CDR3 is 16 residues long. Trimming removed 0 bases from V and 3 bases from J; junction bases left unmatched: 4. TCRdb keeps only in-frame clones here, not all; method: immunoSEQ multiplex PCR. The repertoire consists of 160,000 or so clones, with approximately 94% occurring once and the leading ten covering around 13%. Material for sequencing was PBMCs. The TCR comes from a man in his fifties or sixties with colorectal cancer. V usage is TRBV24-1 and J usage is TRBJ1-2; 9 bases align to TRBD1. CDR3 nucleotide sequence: TGTGCCACCAGTGATTTGACGACAGGGGGATACTATGGCTACACCTTC. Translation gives CATSDLTTGGYYGYTF.